The source of this TCR beta chain is a study of T cell responses to AZD1222 COVID-19 vaccine. Data came from immunoSEQ multiplex PCR; TCRdb stores just in-frame clones and leaves some out. This listing includes about 140,000 clones. In germline, CDR1 is LNHDA, CDR2 SQIVND (reference sequence). Trimming at V came to 0 bases and at J to 15 bases, leaving 8 bases not matched to a gene. The CDR3 has 13 residues. The material sequenced was peripheral blood. The clonotype was recovered from an adult in good health. V gene TRBV19 combines with J gene TRBJ2-4; 7 bases map to TRBD1. The CDR3 coding sequence is TGTGCCAGTAGTATAGAGGGACAGAGCCAATGGTACTTC. Translated, it gives CASSIEGQSQWYF.